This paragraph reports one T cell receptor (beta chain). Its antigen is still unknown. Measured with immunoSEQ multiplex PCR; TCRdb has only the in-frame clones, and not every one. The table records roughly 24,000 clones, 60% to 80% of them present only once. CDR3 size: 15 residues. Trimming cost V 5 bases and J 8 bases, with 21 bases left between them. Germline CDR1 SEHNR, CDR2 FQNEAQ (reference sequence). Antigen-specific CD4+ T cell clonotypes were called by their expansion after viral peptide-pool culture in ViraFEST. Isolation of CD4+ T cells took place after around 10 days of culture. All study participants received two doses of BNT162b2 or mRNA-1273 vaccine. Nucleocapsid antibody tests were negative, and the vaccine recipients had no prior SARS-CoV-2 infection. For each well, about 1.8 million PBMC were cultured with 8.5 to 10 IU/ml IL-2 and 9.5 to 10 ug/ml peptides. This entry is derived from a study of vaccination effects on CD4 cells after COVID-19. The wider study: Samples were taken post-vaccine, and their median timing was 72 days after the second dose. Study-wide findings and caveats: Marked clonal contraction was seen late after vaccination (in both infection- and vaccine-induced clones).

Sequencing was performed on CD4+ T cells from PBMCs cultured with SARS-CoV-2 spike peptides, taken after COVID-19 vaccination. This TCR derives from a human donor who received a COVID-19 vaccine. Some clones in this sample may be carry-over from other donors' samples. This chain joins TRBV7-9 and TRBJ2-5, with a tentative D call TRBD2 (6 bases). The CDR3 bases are TGTGCCAGCAGCCCCGGTCATGGCGGGGAGAAAACCCAGTACTTC. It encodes CASSPGHGGEKTQYF.